The 3 T cell receptor beta chains below all came from one sample that was sequenced in a study of T-cell reconstitution after alpha-beta-depleted transplantation in children. Preparation of the TCRbeta library involved a method that used unique molecular identifiers. TCRdb reprocessed the PCR reads via MiXCR and lists one record per CDR3 protein. The table has a few hundred thousand distinct CDR3 sequences, about 16% seen once. The sample consisted of PBMCs from the stem cell graft donor, taken from the stem cell graft. Source of these receptors: a human donor who donated a stem cell graft to a child with acute lymphoblastic leukemia.

This clonotype was picked up a small number of times. The V gene is TRBV5-5, the J gene TRBJ1-6, with D possibly matching TRBD1 (6 bases). The CDR3 contains 15 residues. V was trimmed by 2 bases and J by 4 bases, leaving 10 bases between them. The germline gives CDR1 SGHKS, CDR2 YYEKEE (reference sequence). The CDR3 region is CASSFGGAYNSPLHF. The CDR3 region has the DNA TGTGCCAGCAGCTTTGGGGGGGCTTATAATTCACCCCTCCACTTT.

This clonotype was picked up a small number of times. The chain joins TRBV5-6 to TRBJ2-1; D gene uncertain. The CDR3 has 13 amino acids. Between the trimmed V and J ends, which lost 5 bases and 2 bases, there was a span of 8 bases. Germline-derived CDR1 and CDR2 are SGHDT and YYEEEE. DNA of the CDR3: TGTGCCAGCAGTCCCGACACCTACAATGAGCAGTTCTTC. This sequence encodes CASSPDTYNEQFF.

This clonotype was seen repeatedly, ten times or more. The genes are TRBV5-1 and TRBJ2-6, with D possibly being TRBD2 (5 bases). Germline-derived CDR1 and CDR2 are SGHRS and YFSETQ. V was cut by 4 bases and J by 3 bases, with 11 bases left in between. The CDR3 is 15 residues long. This chain's CDR3 is CASSPHAGGANVLTF. CDR3 nucleotide sequence: TGCGCCAGCAGCCCTCATGCGGGTGGGGCCAACGTCCTGACTTTC.